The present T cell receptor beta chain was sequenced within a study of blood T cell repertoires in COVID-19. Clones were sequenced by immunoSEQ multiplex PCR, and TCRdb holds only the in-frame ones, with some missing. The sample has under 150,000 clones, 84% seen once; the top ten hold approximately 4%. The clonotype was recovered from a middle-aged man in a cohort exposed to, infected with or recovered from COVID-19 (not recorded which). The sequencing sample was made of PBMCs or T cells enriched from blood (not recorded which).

The CDR3 DNA sequence: TGTGCCAGCGGGACAGACCCTGGAAACACCATATATTTT. It is translated as CASGTDPGNTIYF. The chain links TRBV3-1 (or the pseudogene TRBV3-2) to TRBJ1-3; 7 bases fit TRBD1. CDR3 length: 13 residues. Per the germline V gene, CDR1 is LGHDT and CDR2 is YNNKEL (reference sequence). V was pared by 8 bases and J by 2 bases, with 3 bases of the junction left unmatched.